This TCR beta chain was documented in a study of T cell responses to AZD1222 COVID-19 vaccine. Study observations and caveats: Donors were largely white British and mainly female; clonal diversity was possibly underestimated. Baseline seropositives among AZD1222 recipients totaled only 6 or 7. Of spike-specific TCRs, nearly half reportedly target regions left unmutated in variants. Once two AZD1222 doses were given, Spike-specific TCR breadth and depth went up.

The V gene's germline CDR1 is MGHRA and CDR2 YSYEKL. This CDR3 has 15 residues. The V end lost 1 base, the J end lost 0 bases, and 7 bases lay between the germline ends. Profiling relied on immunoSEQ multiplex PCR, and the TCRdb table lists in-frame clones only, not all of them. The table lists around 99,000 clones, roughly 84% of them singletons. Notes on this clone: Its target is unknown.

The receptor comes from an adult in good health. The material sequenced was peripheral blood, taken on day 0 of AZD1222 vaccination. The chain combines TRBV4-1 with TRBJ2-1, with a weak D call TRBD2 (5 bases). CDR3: CASSQAGSSYNEQFF. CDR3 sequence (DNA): TGCGCCAGCAGCCAAGCTGGGAGCTCCTACAATGAGCAGTTCTTC.